The 3 T cell receptor beta chains below all came from one sample that was sequenced in a study of CD4 T cells in relation to SARS-CoV-2 and coronaviruses. Generated by immunoSEQ multiplex PCR, the TCRdb table keeps only in-frame clones and is missing some. This sample has 65,000 or so clones; 94% occur once, and the top ten carry over 0.11%. CD4+ T cells from unexposed donors were obtained before the COVID-19 pandemic (2011-2018). Sequencing was performed on naive CD4+ T cells from PBMCs. Subset in this sample: naive CD4+ T cells isolated by negative enrichment. These receptors all come from a human donor in good health.

The V gene is TRBV11-2, the J gene TRBJ1-1; D gene unclear. Germline values: CDR1 SGHAT, CDR2 FQNNGV. Trimming removed 1 base from V and 2 bases from J, with 5 bases in between. The CDR3 spans 13 residues. In DNA, the CDR3 is TGTGCCAGCAGCTTAGGCGCCAACACTGAAGCTTTCTTT. It yields the protein CASSLGANTEAFF.

This clone was seen once. This rearrangement joins TRBV28 to TRBJ2-1; 16 bases agree with TRBD2. Germline trimming cut 10 bases from V and 4 bases from J; bases unmatched to any gene: 7. The germline gives CDR1 MDHEN, CDR2 SYDVKM. The CDR3 is 16 amino acids. The CDR3 nucleotides read TGTGCCACCGGGACTAGCGGGAGGGCGAGATACAATGAGCAGTTCTTC. Translated: CATGTSGRARYNEQFF.

As DNA, the CDR3 is TGTGCCAGCAGCCCTCCCCCGTCCTACGAGCAGTACTTC. Translated, it gives CASSPPPSYEQYF. This chain links TRBV7-2 with TRBJ2-7; unclear D gene. The CDR3 length is 13 residues. The germline CDR1 and CDR2 sequences are SGHTA and FQGNSA. V lost 5 bases and J 1 base, leaving 9 bases between the germline ends. Full variable domain (remainder filled in from reference TRBV7-2 and TRBJ2-7): GAGVSQSPSNKVTEKGKDVELRCDPISGHTALYWYRQSLGQGLEFLIYFQGNSAPDKSGLPSDRFSAERTGGSVSTLTIQRTQQEDSAVYLCASSPPPSYEQYFGPGTRLTVT.